This T cell receptor (beta chain) was sequenced in a study of T-cell memory formation after mild COVID-19. Overall study context: The TCR clusters were mostly specific to one donor. Findings and limits, study-wide: A balance of CD4 and CD8 characterized clones contracting day 15 to 85, whereas later expanders leaned CD4+. Contracting CD8+ clones were enriched in EMRA, CD4+ mainly in CM and EM.

Germline loops: CDR1 SGHVS, CDR2 FNYEAQ. V shed 4 bases and J shed 7 bases, with 8 bases lying between them. The CDR3 runs 13 residues. The table lists this clonotype with many counts. The antigen remains undetermined. TCRdb passed the 5' RACE reads through MiXCR, listing each CDR3 protein once. The sample has around 140,000 distinct CDR3 sequences, about 5.7% seen once. Sequencing used PBMCs or a T cell subset sorted from them (not recorded which). The clonotype originates from an adult woman who had mild COVID-19 (a few samples of this study predate the infection). Cell type and time point are not known. V gene TRBV7-6 combines with J gene TRBJ1-6, with D uncertain. The DNA for the CDR3 is TGTGCCAGCAGCTCTGGGTGGAATTCACCCCTCCACTTT. Translated, it gives CASSSGWNSPLHF.